This T cell receptor beta chain was found in a study of T-cell memory formation after mild COVID-19 (dated by TCRdb to about 2021). Describing the broader study: TCR sequence clusters from the two donors were largely donor specific. T-cell clones expanding and contracting after mild COVID-19 in a couple of donors were tracked by longitudinal TCRalpha and TCRbeta repertoire sequencing. The cohort comprised two young, previously healthy adult volunteers, one female and one male. Points the paper makes about the study in general: Contracting CD4+ clones were located mainly in the CM and EM memory subsets, whereas CD8+ clones were found to be enriched in EMRA. The study included only a couple of mild cases, and larger cohorts that include severe cases with pre-infection samples were judged to be necessary. Balanced CD4/CD8 phenotypes were observed for clones contracting from day 15 to 85, whereas a bias towards CD4+ was observed for a second wave of clones expanding from day 15 to 37. SARS-CoV-2 specificity of the second-wave clones peaking on day 37 was not confirmed. Some responding clones were found in pre-infection memory, which suggests that pre-existing cross-reactive memory T cells took part in the SARS-CoV-2 response.

This clonotype was counted only a few times. This receptor's antigen is unknown. No much larger clonotype is one base removed from it; base qualities were not supplied. Ficoll-Paque density gradient centrifugation was used to isolate PBMCs. Instrument used: Illumina NovaSeq 6000. Using 5'RACE with constant-segment primers, TCRalpha and TCRbeta cDNA libraries were constructed, with sample barcodes and unique molecular identifiers added in the process. Trizol reagent was used to extract RNA from every sample. Amplification of the libraries took two PCR steps, and the second step added a second sample barcode plus Illumina TruSeq adapters. Sequencing of the libraries was done on an Illumina NovaSeq, producing 2 x 150 bp paired-end reads. The paper's processing steps were these. Demultiplexing of reads and collapsing into UMI-guided consensus sequences were performed with migec v1.2.7. Using mixcr v2.1.11, UMI consensuses were aligned to TRA and TRB V and J templates and then assembled into clonotypes. A clonotype was counted as expanded or contracted only if both edgeR and NoisET called the change significant, with noise models trained on biological replicates. edgeR calls used a false discovery rate-adjusted p below 0.01 and a log2 fold-change threshold of 1. As an exploratory analysis of dynamics, PCA with hierarchical clustering was applied to max-normalized trajectories of the 1000 most abundant clonotypes. The CD4 or CD8 phenotype of responding clones was assigned using the separately sequenced CD4+ and CD8+ repertoires. The public sequencing data were trimmed at Q25 with fastp and processed into clonotypes with MiXCR by TCRdb, which kept only in-frame beta chains. Rows with a matching CDR3 protein are joined into one entry that keeps the most common DNA and genes. The V and J calls reflect TCRdb's pipeline rather than the authors' work. This sample gives 250,000 to 300,000 distinct CDR3 sequences in total; around a sixth of them show up just once. The ten largest clones capture 22% of the sample.

V is clipped by 4 bases and J by 0 bases, and the sequence between their germline boundaries is 6 bases long. The CDR3, cysteine through phenylalanine, is 13 amino acids long. The kept DNA is CDR3 alone, 39 bases in frame from the first base. Sequencing used PBMCs or a T cell subset sorted from them (not recorded which). This chain is built from TRBV12-3 or TRBV12-4 and TRBJ1-2; no D segment can be confidently identified. The TCR comes from a man younger than 35 who had mild COVID-19 (a few samples of this study predate the infection). The sample titles of this study are shuffled in the database, so cell type and time point are left out; the donor was told from shared clones. In nucleotide form, the sequence is TGTGCCAGCAGTTGGGGATCTAACTATGGCTACACCTTC. This yields the protein CASSWGSNYGYTF.